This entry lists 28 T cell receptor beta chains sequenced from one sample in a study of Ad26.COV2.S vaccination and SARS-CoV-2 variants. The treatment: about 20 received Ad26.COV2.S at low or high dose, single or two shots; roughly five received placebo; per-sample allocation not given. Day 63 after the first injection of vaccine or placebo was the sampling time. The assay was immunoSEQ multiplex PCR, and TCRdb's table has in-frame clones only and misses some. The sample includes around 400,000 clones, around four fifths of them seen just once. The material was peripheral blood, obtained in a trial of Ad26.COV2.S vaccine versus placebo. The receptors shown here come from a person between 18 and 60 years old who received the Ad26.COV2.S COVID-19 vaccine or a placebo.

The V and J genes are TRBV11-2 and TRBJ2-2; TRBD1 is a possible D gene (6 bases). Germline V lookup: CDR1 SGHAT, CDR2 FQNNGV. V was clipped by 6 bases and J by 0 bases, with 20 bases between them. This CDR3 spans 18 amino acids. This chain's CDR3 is CASRPLSWGRPNTGELFF. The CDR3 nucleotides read TGTGCCAGCAGACCCCTGAGCTGGGGGCGCCCGAACACCGGGGAGCTGTTTTTT.

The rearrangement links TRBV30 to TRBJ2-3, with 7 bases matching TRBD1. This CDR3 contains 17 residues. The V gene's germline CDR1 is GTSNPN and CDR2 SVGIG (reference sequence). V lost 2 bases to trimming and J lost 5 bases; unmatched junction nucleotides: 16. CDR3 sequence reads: CAWSRPYRQGEGDTQYF. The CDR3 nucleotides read TGTGCCTGGAGTCGGCCCTATCGACAGGGTGAGGGAGATACGCAGTATTTT.

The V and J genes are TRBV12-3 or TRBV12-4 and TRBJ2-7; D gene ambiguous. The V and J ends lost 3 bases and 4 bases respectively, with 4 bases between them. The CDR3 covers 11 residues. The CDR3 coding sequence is TGTGCCAGCAGTTTCCGGTACGAGCAGTACTTC. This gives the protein CASSFRYEQYF.

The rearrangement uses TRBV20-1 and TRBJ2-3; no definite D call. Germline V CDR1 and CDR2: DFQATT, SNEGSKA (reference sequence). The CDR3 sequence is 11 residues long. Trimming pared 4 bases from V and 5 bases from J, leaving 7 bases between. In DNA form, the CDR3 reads TGCAGTGCTAAGGCAGGAGATACGCAGTATTTT. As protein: CSAKAGDTQYF.

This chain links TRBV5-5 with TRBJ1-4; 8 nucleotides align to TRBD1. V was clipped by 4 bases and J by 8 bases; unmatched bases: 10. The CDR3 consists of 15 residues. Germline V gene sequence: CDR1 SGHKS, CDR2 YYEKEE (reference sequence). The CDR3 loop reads CASSAPGQAKEKLFF. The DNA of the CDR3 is TGTGCCAGCAGCGCACCGGGACAGGCCAAAGAAAAACTGTTTTTT. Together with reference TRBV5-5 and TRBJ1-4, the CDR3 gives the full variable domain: DAGVTQSPTHLIKTRGQQVTLRCSPISGHKSVSWYQQVLGQGPQFIFQYYEKEERGRGNFPDRFSARQFPNYSSELNVNALLLGDSALYLCASSAPGQAKEKLFFGSGTQLSVL.

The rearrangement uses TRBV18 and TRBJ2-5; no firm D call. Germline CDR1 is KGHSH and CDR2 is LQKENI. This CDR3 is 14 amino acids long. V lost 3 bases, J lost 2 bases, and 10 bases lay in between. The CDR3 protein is CASSPRAAQETQYF. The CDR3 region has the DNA TGTGCCAGCTCACCCCGGGCAGCTCAAGAGACCCAGTACTTC.

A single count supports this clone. The CDR3 reads CASSLDPRTGTYGYTF. DNA of the CDR3: TGTGCCAGCAGCTTAGATCCCCGGACAGGGACATATGGCTACACCTTC. The chain links TRBV11-2 to TRBJ1-2; 8 bases agree with TRBD1. V lost 0 bases to trimming and J lost 5 bases; unmatched junction nucleotides: 8. There are 16 residues in the CDR3. In germline, CDR1 is SGHAT, CDR2 FQNNGV.

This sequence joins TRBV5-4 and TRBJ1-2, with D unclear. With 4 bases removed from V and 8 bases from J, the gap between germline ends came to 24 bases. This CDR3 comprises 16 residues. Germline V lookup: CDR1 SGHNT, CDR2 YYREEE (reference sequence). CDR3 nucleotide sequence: TGTGCCAGCAGCCCCCGGTTAGGTCCCGATAAGGAGGGCTACACCTTC. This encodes CASSPRLGPDKEGYTF.

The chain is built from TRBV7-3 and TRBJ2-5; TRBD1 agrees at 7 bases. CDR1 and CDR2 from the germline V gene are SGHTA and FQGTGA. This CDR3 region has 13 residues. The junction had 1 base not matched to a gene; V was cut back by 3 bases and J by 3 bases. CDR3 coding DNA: TGTGCCAGCAGCTTCGACAGGGAAGAGACCCAGTACTTC. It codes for CASSFDREETQYF.

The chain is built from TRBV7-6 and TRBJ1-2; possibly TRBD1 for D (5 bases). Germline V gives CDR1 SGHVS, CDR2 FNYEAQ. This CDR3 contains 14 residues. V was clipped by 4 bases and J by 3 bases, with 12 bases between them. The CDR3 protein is CASSSGWPDYGYTF. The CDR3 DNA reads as TGTGCCAGCAGCTCAGGGTGGCCCGACTATGGCTACACCTTC.

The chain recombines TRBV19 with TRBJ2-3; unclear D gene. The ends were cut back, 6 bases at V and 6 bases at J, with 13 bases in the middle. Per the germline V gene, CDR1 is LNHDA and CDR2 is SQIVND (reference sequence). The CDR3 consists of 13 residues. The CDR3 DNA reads TGTGCCAGTAGGGCCGCCGTAGTTGATACGCAGTATTTT. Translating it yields CASRAAVVDTQYF.

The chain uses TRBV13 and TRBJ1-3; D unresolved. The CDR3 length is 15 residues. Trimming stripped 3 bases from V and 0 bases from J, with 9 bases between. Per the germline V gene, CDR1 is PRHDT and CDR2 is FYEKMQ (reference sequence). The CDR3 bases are TGTGCCAGCAGCTTCAGATCCATCTCTGGAAACACCATATATTTT. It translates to CASSFRSISGNTIYF.

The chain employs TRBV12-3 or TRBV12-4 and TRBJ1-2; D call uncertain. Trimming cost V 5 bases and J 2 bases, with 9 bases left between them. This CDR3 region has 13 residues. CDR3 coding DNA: TGTGCCAGCAGTGTGACTGACAACTATGGCTACACCTTC. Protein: CASSVTDNYGYTF.

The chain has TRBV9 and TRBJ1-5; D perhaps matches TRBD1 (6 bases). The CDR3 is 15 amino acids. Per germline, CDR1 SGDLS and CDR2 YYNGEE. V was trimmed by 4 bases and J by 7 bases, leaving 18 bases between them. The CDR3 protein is CASSLQGDKGQPQHF. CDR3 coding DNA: TGTGCCAGCAGCCTCCAAGGGGACAAGGGACAGCCCCAGCATTTT.

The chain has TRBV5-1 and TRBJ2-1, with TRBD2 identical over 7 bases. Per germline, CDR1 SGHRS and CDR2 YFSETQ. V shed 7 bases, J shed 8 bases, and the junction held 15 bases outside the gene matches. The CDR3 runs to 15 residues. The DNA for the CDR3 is TGCGCCAGCCGCCACGCGGGAGCCCTCTTTGATGAGCAGTTCTTC. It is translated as CASRHAGALFDEQFF.

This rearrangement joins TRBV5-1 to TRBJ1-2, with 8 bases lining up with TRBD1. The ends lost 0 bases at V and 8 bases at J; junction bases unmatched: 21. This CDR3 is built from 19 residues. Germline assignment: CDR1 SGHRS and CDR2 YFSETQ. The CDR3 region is CASSLANSLQGEGLEGYTF. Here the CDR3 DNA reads TGCGCCAGCAGCTTGGCCAATAGTTTACAGGGGGAAGGATTGGAGGGCTACACCTTC.

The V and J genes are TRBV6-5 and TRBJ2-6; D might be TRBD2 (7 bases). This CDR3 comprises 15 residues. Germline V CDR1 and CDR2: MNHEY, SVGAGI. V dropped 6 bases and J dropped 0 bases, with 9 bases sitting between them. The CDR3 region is CASRGGGSGANVLTF. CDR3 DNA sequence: TGTGCCAGCAGGGGAGGGGGCTCTGGGGCCAACGTCCTGACTTTC.

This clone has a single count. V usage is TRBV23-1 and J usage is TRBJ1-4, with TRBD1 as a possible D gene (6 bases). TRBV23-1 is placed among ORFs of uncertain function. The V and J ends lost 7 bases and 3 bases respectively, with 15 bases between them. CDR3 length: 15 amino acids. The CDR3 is CASTETYRANEKLFF. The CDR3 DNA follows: TGCGCCAGCACCGAAACCTACAGGGCTAATGAAAAACTGTTTTTT.

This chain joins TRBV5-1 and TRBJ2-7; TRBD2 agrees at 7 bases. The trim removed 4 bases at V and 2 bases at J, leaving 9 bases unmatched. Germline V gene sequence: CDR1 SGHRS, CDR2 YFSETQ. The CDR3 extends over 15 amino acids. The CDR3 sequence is CASSPLTSETYEQYF. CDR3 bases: TGCGCCAGCAGCCCCCTTACTAGCGAGACCTACGAGCAGTACTTC.

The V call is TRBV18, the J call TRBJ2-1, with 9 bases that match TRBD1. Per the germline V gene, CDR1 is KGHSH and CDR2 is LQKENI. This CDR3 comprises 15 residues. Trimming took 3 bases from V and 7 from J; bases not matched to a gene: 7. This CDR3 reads CASSPTTGGLNEQFF. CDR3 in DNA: TGTGCCAGCTCACCTACTACAGGGGGCCTGAATGAGCAGTTCTTC.

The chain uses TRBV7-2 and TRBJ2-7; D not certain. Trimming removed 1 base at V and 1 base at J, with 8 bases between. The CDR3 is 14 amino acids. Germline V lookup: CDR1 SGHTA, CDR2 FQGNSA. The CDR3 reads CASSLDPFSYEQYF. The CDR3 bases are TGTGCCAGCAGCTTAGACCCGTTTTCCTACGAGCAGTACTTC. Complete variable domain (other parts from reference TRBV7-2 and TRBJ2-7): GAGVSQSPSNKVTEKGKDVELRCDPISGHTALYWYRQSLGQGLEFLIYFQGNSAPDKSGLPSDRFSAERTGGSVSTLTIQRTQQEDSAVYLCASSLDPFSYEQYFGPGTRLTVT.

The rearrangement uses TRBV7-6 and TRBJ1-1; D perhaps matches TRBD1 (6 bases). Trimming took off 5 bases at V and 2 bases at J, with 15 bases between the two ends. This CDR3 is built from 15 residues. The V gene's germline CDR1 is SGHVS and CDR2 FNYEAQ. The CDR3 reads CASSPTQGRNTEAFF. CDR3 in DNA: TGTGCCAGCAGCCCGACCCAGGGGCGAAACACTGAAGCTTTCTTT.

This CDR3 is CATQQGLTDTQYF. In DNA form, the CDR3 reads TGTGCCACTCAACAGGGCCTCACAGATACGCAGTATTTT. V gene TRBV24-1 combines with J gene TRBJ2-3, with D maybe TRBD1 (6 bases). CDR3 size: 13 residues. V lost 10 bases, J lost 2 bases, and 12 bases lay in between. Germline CDR1 KGHDR, CDR2 SFDVKD.

The CDR3 spells CASSISGLNYGYTF. In DNA form, the CDR3 reads TGTGCCAGTAGTATCTCGGGGCTAAACTATGGCTACACCTTC. The chain combines TRBV19 with TRBJ1-2; D is possibly TRBD1 (5 bases). V was shortened by 3 bases and J by 2 bases, with 10 bases between the two germline ends. Germline values: CDR1 LNHDA, CDR2 SQIVND (reference sequence). The CDR3 spans 14 residues.

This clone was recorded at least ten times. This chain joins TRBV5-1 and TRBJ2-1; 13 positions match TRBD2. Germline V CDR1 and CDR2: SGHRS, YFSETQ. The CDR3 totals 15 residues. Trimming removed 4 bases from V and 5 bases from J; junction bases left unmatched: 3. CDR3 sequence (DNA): TGCGCCAGCAGCGAACTAGCGGGAGGGGACAATGAGCAGTTCTTC. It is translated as CASSELAGGDNEQFF.

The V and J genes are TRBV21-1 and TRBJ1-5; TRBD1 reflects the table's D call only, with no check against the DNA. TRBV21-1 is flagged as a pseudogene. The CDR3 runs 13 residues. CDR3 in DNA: TGTGCCAGCAGCAAGGGCAGTGGGCAGCCCCAGCATTTT. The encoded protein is CASSKGSGQPQHF.

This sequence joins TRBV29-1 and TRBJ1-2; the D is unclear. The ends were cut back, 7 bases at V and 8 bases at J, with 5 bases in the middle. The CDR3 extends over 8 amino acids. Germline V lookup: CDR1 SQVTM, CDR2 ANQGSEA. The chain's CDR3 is CSAEGYTF. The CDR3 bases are TGCAGCGCGGAAGGCTACACCTTC.

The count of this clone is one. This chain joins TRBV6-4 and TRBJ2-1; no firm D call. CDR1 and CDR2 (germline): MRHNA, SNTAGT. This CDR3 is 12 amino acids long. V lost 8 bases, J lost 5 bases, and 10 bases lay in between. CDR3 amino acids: CASLIQDNEQFF. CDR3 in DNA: TGTGCCAGCCTTATTCAGGACAATGAGCAGTTCTTC.